The 23 T cell receptor beta chains listed next were all sequenced from one sample in a study of cytomegalovirus exposure and HLA in healthy donors. With 60 Vbeta and 13 Jbeta primers, the PCR was carried out. Assay used: immunoSEQ multiplex PCR; TCRdb lists only in-frame clones, some missing. The top ten hold 4% to 5.5% of the sample, which has approximately 27,000 clones, roughly 70% seen once. Material: PBMCs. The origin of the receptors is a woman in her 50s in good health and CMV-seronegative.

This chain connects TRBV4-1 to TRBJ1-2, with D perhaps matching TRBD1 (5 bases). Germline-derived CDR1 and CDR2 are MGHRA and YSYEKL. V lost 1 base, J lost 1 base, and 19 bases lay in between. The CDR3 sequence is 18 residues long. CDR3 nucleotides: TGCGCCAGCAGCCAAGGCCCCCCGGGACTCTGGGATAACTATGGCTACACCTTC. Translated, it gives CASSQGPPGLWDNYGYTF.

The table lists this clone with a count of one. The V call is TRBV29-1, the J call TRBJ1-1, with D perhaps TRBD1 (5 bases). V was pared by 5 bases and J by 4 bases, with 17 bases between. The CDR3 consists of 14 residues. Per the germline V gene, CDR1 is SQVTM and CDR2 is ANQGSEA. Written as DNA, the CDR3 is TGCAGCGTTAATGGACGGGGGGATGGCACTGAAGCTTTCTTT. Translated, it gives CSVNGRGDGTEAFF.

The rearrangement uses TRBV6-6 and TRBJ2-7; D gene ambiguous. Germline V CDR1 and CDR2: MNHNY, SVGAGI (reference sequence). The V gene lost 4 bases and the J gene lost 3 bases, with 10 bases spanning the gap. This CDR3 region has 13 residues. CDR3 loop: CASSFGIDYEQYF. In nucleotides, the CDR3 is TGTGCCAGCAGTTTCGGTATAGACTACGAGCAGTACTTC.

This chain uses TRBV7-9 with TRBJ1-1; the D gene is possibly TRBD1 (6 bases). Germline CDR1 reads SEHNR; CDR2 reads FQNEAQ (reference sequence). The CDR3 runs to 15 residues. Trimming shortened V by 3 bases and J by 2 bases, and 13 bases separated the two germline ends. CDR3 loop: CASSFSRGANTEAFF. CDR3 coding DNA: TGTGCCAGCAGCTTTAGCCGGGGGGCTAACACTGAAGCTTTCTTT.

The chain combines TRBV29-1 with TRBJ2-1; TRBD1 matches 10 bases. This CDR3 region has 14 residues. CDR1 SQVTM and CDR2 ANQGSEA come from the germline V gene. V was clipped by 7 bases and J by 8 bases; unmatched bases: 11. This chain's CDR3 is CSAGGQGKIDEQFF. As DNA, the CDR3 is TGCAGCGCTGGGGGACAGGGGAAGATCGATGAGCAGTTCTTC.

This chain links TRBV18 with TRBJ2-3; TRBD2 matches at 12 bases. The CDR3 is 13 amino acids. J gave up 6 bases and V 6 bases, and 1 base lay outside the gene matches. CDR1 is KGHSH, CDR2 LQKENI, per germline. This CDR3 reads CASSGTSGDTQYF. DNA of the CDR3: TGTGCCAGCTCTGGGACTAGCGGGGATACGCAGTATTTT.

A single count supports this clone. CDR3 coding DNA: TGTGCCAGCATGGAGGTCTCTGGGGCCAACGTCCTGACTTTC. Protein: CASMEVSGANVLTF. V usage is TRBV2 and J usage is TRBJ2-6; tentative D call: TRBD2 (5 bases). This CDR3 has 14 amino acids. Germline V lookup: CDR1 SNHLY, CDR2 FYNNEI. The V end lost 7 bases, the J end lost 0 bases, and 7 bases lay between the germline ends.

The chain recombines TRBV6-1 with TRBJ1-1, with 8 bases matching TRBD1. V was clipped by 4 bases and J by 5 bases; unmatched bases: 3. Germline CDR1 MNHNS, CDR2 SASEGT. This CDR3 has 13 residues. The CDR3: CASSAGGATEAFF. For the CDR3, the DNA is TGTGCCAGCAGTGCAGGGGGCGCGACTGAAGCTTTCTTT.

The chain combines TRBV5-1 with TRBJ1-1; D is uncertain. Germline V lookup: CDR1 SGHRS, CDR2 YFSETQ. V lost 0 bases and J lost 1, with 4 bases in between. The CDR3 is 13 amino acids. The CDR3 DNA reads TGCGCCAGCAGCTTGGGAGGGAACACTGAAGCTTTCTTT. Translating it yields CASSLGGNTEAFF.

The chain employs TRBV5-1 and TRBJ1-5, with 8 bases identical to TRBD1. CDR3 length: 14 amino acids. The J segment lost 6 bases and the V segment lost 0 bases, leaving 2 bases of the junction unmatched. Germline CDR1 reads SGHRS; CDR2 reads YFSETQ. The CDR3 loop is CASSLGTGSQPQHF. The CDR3 region has the DNA TGCGCCAGCAGCTTGGGGACAGGGAGTCAGCCCCAGCATTTT.

This chain uses TRBV5-1 with TRBJ1-1; D remains ambiguous. The CDR3 runs 14 residues. Germline-derived CDR1 and CDR2 are SGHRS and YFSETQ. Trimming left V 0 bases short and J 0 bases short, with 6 bases between. The CDR3 loop reads CASSLVQLNTEAFF. CDR3 nucleotides: TGCGCCAGCAGCTTGGTACAGCTGAACACTGAAGCTTTCTTT.

This clone was seen more than once but under ten times. The rearrangement uses TRBV7-8 and TRBJ2-1; D uncertain. V was clipped by 4 bases and J by 8 bases, with 6 bases between them. Per germline, CDR1 SGHVS and CDR2 FQNEAQ. The CDR3 sequence is 11 residues long. The CDR3 sequence: CASSYRDEQFF. In nucleotides, the CDR3 is TGTGCCAGCAGCTACCGGGATGAGCAGTTCTTC.

The CDR3 DNA is TGCAGCGTTGCTACCGGGACAGGGGCTAACGAGCAGTACTTC. Residues: CSVATGTGANEQYF. The chain joins TRBV29-1 to TRBJ2-7, with 10 bases lining up with TRBD1. Germline loops: CDR1 SQVTM, CDR2 ANQGSEA. The trim removed 4 bases at V and 5 bases at J, leaving 8 bases unmatched. The CDR3 extends over 14 amino acids.

V is TRBV9 and J is TRBJ1-4; TRBD1 is a possible D gene (5 bases). Germline V gene data show CDR1 as SGDLS and CDR2 as YYNGEE. The CDR3 loop spans 15 amino acids. V was shortened by 0 bases and J by 0 bases, with 6 bases between the two germline ends. The CDR3, as DNA: TGTGCCAGCAGCGTAGGGGGGGCAACTAATGAAAAACTGTTTTTT. Translating gives CASSVGGATNEKLFF.

The chain employs TRBV18 and TRBJ1-1; TRBD1 aligns across 9 bases. Germline V lookup: CDR1 KGHSH, CDR2 LQKENI. This CDR3 has 15 residues. V shed 4 bases, J shed 5 bases, and the junction held 8 bases outside the gene matches. The CDR3 protein is CASSLKQGAETEAFF. As DNA, the CDR3 is TGTGCCAGCTCACTTAAACAGGGGGCTGAGACTGAAGCTTTCTTT.

This chain uses TRBV7-9 with TRBJ2-3; D is undetermined. Germline-derived CDR1 and CDR2 are SEHNR and FQNEAQ (reference sequence). This CDR3 spans 15 amino acids. V dropped 2 bases and J dropped 0 bases, with 9 bases sitting between them. The CDR3 reads CASSLSVTSTDTQYF. The DNA of the CDR3 is TGTGCCAGCAGCTTATCCGTAACTAGCACAGATACGCAGTATTTT.

The chain carries TRBV25-1 and TRBJ1-1; the D is unclear. With 4 bases removed from V and 4 bases from J, the gap between germline ends came to 4 bases. CDR3 length: 11 amino acids. Germline V lookup: CDR1 MGHDK, CDR2 SYGVNS. The CDR3 reads CASSAFTEAFF. The DNA of the CDR3 is TGTGCCAGCAGTGCATTCACTGAAGCTTTCTTT. The full variable domain, in which reference TRBV25-1 and TRBJ1-1 provide the parts outside the CDR3, is EADIYQTPRYLVIGTGKKITLECSQTMGHDKMYWYQQDPGMELHLIHYSYGVNSTEKGDLSSESTVSRIRTEHFPLTLESARPSHTSQYLCASSAFTEAFFGQGTRLTVV.

The chain uses TRBV29-1 and TRBJ1-4, with a tentative D call TRBD1 (6 bases). The V gene's germline CDR1 is SQVTM and CDR2 ANQGSEA. The CDR3 loop spans 12 amino acids. The CDR3, as DNA: TGCGGAATGAGGCAGGGGTACGAAAAACTGTTTTTT. Its protein product is CGMRQGYEKLFF.

This clone was picked up a small number of times. The chain joins TRBV29-1 to TRBJ2-5; D remains ambiguous. The V and J ends lost 3 bases and 5 bases respectively, with 4 bases between them. Per the germline V gene, CDR1 is SQVTM and CDR2 is ANQGSEA. The CDR3 loop spans 10 amino acids. CDR3 sequence reads: CSVDQETQYF. CDR3 DNA: TGCAGCGTTGATCAGGAGACCCAGTACTTC.

This sequence joins TRBV7-9 and TRBJ1-5, with D perhaps matching TRBD1 (5 bases). CDR3 length: 15 amino acids. Deletions cut 5 bases from V and 0 bases from J, with 11 bases between. In germline, CDR1 is SEHNR, CDR2 FQNEAQ (reference sequence). The chain's CDR3 is CASSLGDYSNQPQHF. Here the CDR3 DNA reads TGTGCCAGCAGCCTGGGGGACTATAGCAATCAGCCCCAGCATTTT.

The CDR3: CASSPTATNEKLFF. CDR3 DNA: TGTGCCAGCTCACCGACAGCAACTAATGAAAAACTGTTTTTT. This chain uses TRBV18 with TRBJ1-4; perhaps TRBD1 as D (5 bases). The germline V gene has CDR1 KGHSH and CDR2 LQKENI. V gave up 3 bases and J gave up 0 bases, with 5 bases separating them. There are 14 residues in the CDR3.

Only a few counts were recorded for this clone. The same CDR3 also results from other DNA sequences found in this sample. This chain joins TRBV6-5 and TRBJ1-1, with D perhaps matching TRBD1 (6 bases). The CDR3 totals 13 residues. Germline values: CDR1 MNHEY, CDR2 SVGAGI. V shed 0 bases and J shed 4 bases, with 6 bases lying between them. The CDR3 sequence: CASSYSRGTEAFF. CDR3 DNA sequence: TGTGCCAGCAGTTACTCCAGGGGCACTGAAGCTTTCTTT.

V is TRBV27 and J is TRBJ2-7; 7 nucleotides agree with TRBD1. CDR1 and CDR2 (germline): MNHEY, SMNVEV (reference sequence). V lost 4 bases to trimming and J lost 2 bases; unmatched junction nucleotides: 2. The CDR3 length is 13 residues. CDR3: CASSSTGPYEQYF. DNA of the CDR3: TGTGCCAGCAGTTCGACAGGGCCCTACGAGCAGTACTTC.